In its sample, the clone carrying this T cell receptor (beta chain) was seen many times. The data were taken from a study of T cells in Graves' hyperthyroidism and ophthalmopathy. Germline CDR1 reads DFQATT; CDR2 reads SNEGSKA (reference sequence). V was clipped by 4 bases and J by 4 bases, with 13 bases between them. The CDR3 is 13 residues long. Amplification of TCR beta CDR3 regions was performed using RNA transcripts as template. First-round RT-PCR of the TCR CDR3 relied on the HTBI primer set. TCRdb recomputed calls from the multiplex PCR reads with MiXCR, one row per CDR3 protein. The sample lists some 490,000 distinct CDR3 sequences; around 15% were seen once.

The clonotype was recovered from a woman in her 30s with Graves' ophthalmopathy. This chain connects TRBV20-1 to TRBJ1-2; a possible D gene is TRBD1 (5 bases). The sequenced material came from blood. The CDR3 coding sequence is TGCAGTGCTAAGGCAGGGCTAACCTATGGCTACACCTTC. It codes for CSAKAGLTYGYTF.